This paragraph covers one T cell receptor (beta chain) sequence. Its matching antigen is unknown. These data originate in a study of cytomegalovirus exposure and HLA in healthy donors. Points from the study as a whole: The tendency of first-cohort TCR clusters to co-occur in the 120 or so validation repertoires was identified by a subsequent analysis. It was reported that the classifier diagnosed cytomegalovirus status with high specificity and sensitivity in both the original and validation cohorts. There were some public TCRs occurring in many donors, but most TCR sequences were rare.

Trimming removed 1 base from V and 0 bases from J, with 4 bases in between. This CDR3 comprises 15 residues. Germline V CDR1 and CDR2: SGHTA, FQGNSA. TCRdb's table, derived via immunoSEQ multiplex PCR, lists solely in-frame clones and lacks some. This repertoire shows 150,000 to 200,000 clones, 84% found once; its top ten account for about 10%. The sample was PBMCs. V gene TRBV7-2 combines with J gene TRBJ1-6; no reliable D call. The clonotype originates from a man aged 25-40 years in good health and CMV-seropositive. CDR3 sequence reads: CASSLERSYNSPLHF. The CDR3 coding sequence is TGTGCCAGCAGCTTAGAGCGCTCCTATAATTCACCCCTCCACTTT.